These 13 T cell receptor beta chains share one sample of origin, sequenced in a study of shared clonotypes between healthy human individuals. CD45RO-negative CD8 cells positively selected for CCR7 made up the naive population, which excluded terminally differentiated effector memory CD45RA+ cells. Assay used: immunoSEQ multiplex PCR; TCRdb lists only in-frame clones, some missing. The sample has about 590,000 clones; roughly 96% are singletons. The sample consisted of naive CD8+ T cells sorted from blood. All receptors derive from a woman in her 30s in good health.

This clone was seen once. CDR3 nucleotides: TGTGCCAGCAGCTTAGCACAGGGGGCACCCTACGAGCAGTACTTC. The encoded protein is CASSLAQGAPYEQYF. The rearrangement joins TRBV7-9 to TRBJ2-7; TRBD1 matches at 9 bases. CDR1 SEHNR and CDR2 FQNEAQ come from the germline V gene (reference sequence). V lost 0 bases to trimming and J lost 2 bases; unmatched junction nucleotides: 2. The CDR3 has 15 amino acids.

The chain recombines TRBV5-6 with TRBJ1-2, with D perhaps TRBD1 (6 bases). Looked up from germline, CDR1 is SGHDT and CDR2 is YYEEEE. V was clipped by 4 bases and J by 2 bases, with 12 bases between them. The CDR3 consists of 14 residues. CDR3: CASSPQTGNYGYTF. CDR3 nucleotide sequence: TGTGCCAGCAGCCCCCAGACAGGAAACTATGGCTACACCTTC.

The CDR3 loop reads CASSRLAGGNIQYF. CDR3 DNA: TGTGCCAGCAGCCGTCTAGCGGGGGGAAACATTCAGTACTTC. The gene calls are TRBV14 and TRBJ2-4, with TRBD2 matching over 11 bases. Trimming at V came to 4 bases and at J to 6 bases, leaving 2 bases not matched to a gene. CDR3 length: 14 residues. Germline CDR1 is SGHDN and CDR2 is FVKESK.

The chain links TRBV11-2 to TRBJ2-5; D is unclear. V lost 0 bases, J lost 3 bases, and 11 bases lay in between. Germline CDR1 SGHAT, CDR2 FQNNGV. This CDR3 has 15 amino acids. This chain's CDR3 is CASSLDLLDEETQYF. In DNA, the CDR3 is TGTGCCAGCAGCTTAGATCTGTTAGATGAAGAGACCCAGTACTTC.

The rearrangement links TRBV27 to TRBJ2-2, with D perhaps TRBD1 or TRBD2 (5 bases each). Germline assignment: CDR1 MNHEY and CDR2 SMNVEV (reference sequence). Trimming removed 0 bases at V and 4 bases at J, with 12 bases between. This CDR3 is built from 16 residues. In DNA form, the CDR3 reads TGTGCCAGCAGTTTATCCCCAGGGACGGGCACCGGGGAGCTGTTTTTT. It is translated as CASSLSPGTGTGELFF.

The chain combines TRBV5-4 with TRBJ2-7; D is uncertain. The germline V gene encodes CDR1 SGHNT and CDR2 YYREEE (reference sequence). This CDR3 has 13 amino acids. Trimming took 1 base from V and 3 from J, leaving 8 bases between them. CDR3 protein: CASSLNLGYEQYF. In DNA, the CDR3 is TGTGCCAGCAGCTTGAATTTGGGCTACGAGCAGTACTTC.

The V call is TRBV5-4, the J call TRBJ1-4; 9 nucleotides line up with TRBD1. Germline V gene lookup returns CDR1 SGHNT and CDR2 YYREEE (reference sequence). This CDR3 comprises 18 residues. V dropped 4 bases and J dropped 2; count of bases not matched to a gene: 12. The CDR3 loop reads CASSGTGTGLRTNEKLFF. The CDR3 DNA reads TGTGCCAGCAGCGGAACCGGGACAGGGTTAAGGACTAATGAAAAACTGTTTTTT.

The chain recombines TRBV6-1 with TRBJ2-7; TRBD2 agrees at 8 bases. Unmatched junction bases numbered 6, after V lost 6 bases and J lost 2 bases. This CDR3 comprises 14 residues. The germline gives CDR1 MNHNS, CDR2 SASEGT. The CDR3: CASSPGTSPYEQYF. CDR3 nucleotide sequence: TGTGCCAGCAGCCCCGGGACTAGTCCCTACGAGCAGTACTTC.

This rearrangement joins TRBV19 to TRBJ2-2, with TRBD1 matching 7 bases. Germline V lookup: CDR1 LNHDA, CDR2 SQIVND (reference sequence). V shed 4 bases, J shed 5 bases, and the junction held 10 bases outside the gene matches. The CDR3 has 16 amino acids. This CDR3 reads CASSNPLLTGTGELFF. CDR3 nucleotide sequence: TGTGCCAGTAGTAACCCACTCCTGACAGGGACCGGGGAGCTGTTTTTT.

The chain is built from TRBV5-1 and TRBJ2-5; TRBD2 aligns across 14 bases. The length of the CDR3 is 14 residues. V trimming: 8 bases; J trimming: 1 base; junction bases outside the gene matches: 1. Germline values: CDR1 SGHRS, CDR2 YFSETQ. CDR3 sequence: CASGLAGGQETQYF. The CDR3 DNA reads TGCGCCAGTGGACTAGCGGGAGGCCAAGAGACCCAGTACTTC.

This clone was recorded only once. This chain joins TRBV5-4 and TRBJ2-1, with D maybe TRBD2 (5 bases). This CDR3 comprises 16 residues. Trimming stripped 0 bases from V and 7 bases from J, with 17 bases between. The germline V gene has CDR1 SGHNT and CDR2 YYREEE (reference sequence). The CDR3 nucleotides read TGTGCCAGCAGCTTGGCTGCAGTGGCGAGGAGGAATGAGCAGTTCTTC. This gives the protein CASSLAAVARRNEQFF. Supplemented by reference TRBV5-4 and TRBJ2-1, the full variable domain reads ETGVTQSPTHLIKTRGQQVTLRCSSQSGHNTVSWYQQALGQGPQFIFQYYREEENGRGNFPPRFSGLQFPNYSSELNVNALELDDSALYLCASSLAAVARRNEQFFGPGTRLTVL.

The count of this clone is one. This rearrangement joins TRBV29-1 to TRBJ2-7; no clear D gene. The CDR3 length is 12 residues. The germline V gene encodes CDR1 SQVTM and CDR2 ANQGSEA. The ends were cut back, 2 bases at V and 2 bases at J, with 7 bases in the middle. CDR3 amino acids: CSVETAPYEQYF. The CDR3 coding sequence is TGCAGCGTTGAAACAGCCCCCTACGAGCAGTACTTC.

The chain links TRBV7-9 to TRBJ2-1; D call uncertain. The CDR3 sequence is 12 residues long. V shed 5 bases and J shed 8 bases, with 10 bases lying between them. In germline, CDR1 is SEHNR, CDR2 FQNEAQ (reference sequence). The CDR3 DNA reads TGTGCCAGCAGCACCTCGAGGTATGAGCAGTTCTTC. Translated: CASSTSRYEQFF.